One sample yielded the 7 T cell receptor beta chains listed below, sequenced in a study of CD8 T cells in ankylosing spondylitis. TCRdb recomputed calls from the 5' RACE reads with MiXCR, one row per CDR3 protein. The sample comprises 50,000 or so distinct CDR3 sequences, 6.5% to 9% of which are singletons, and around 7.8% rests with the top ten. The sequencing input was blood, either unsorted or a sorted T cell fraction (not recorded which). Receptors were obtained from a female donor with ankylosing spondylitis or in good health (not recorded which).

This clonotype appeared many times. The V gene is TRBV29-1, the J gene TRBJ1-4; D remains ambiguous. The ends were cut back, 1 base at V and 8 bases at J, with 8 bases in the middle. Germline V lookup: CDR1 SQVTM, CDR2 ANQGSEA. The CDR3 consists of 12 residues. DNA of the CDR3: TGCAGCGTTGAAGCAGAGAACGAAAAACTGTTTTTT. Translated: CSVEAENEKLFF.

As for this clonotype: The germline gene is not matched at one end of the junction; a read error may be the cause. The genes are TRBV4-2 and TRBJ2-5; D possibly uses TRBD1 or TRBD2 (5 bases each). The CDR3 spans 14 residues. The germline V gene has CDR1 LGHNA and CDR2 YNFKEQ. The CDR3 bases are TGTGCCATCAGCGAGGGGCCTGGATCTGGAACCCAGTACTTC. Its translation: CAISEGPGSGTQYF.

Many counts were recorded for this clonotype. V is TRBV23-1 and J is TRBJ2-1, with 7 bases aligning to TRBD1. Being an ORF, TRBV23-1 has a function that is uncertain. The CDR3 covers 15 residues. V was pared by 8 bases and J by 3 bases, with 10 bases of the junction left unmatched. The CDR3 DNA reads TGCGCCAGCGCCGGGACAGAGGTGGGCTACAATGAGCAGTTCTTC. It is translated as CASAGTEVGYNEQFF.

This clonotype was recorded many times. The CDR3 sequence: CASSPREAALGSPLHF. CDR3 DNA: TGTGCCAGCTCACCACGGGAGGCCGCGCTTGGGTCACCCCTCCACTTT. V gene TRBV18 combines with J gene TRBJ1-6, with D unresolved. V dropped 1 base and J dropped 10 bases, with 17 bases sitting between them. CDR3 size: 16 residues. From germline, CDR1 is KGHSH and CDR2 LQKENI.

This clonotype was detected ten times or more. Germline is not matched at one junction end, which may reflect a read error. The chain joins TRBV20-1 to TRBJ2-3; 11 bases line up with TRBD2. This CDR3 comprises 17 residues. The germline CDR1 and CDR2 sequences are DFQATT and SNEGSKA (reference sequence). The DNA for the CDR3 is TGCTGTGCTACCCCTTTTACTAGCGGGAGTAGCACAGATACGCAGTATTTT. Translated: CCATPFTSGSSTDTQYF.

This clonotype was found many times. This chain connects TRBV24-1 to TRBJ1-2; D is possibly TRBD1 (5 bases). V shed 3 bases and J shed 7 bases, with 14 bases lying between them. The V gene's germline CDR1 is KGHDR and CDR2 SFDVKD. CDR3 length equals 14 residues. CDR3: CATSDTQGKSGYTF. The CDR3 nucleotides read TGTGCCACCAGTGATACCCAGGGCAAGTCTGGCTACACCTTC.

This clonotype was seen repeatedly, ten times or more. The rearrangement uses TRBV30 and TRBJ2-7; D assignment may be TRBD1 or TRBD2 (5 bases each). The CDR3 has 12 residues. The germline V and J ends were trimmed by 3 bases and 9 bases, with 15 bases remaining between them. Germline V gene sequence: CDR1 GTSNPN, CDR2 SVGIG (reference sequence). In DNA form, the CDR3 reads TGTGCCTGGAGCGTTCAGGGACCCGGGCAGTACTTC. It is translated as CAWSVQGPGQYF. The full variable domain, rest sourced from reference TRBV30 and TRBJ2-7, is SQTIHQWPATLVQPVGSPLSLECTVEGTSNPNLYWYRQAAGRGLQLLFYSVGIGQISSEVPQNLSASRPQDRQFILSSKKLLLSDSGFYLCAWSVQGPGQYFGPGTRLTVT.